These 23 T cell receptor beta chains originate from one sample sequenced in a study of cytomegalovirus exposure and HLA in healthy donors. PCR used 60 Vbeta primers and 13 Jbeta primers. Data came from immunoSEQ multiplex PCR; TCRdb stores just in-frame clones and leaves some out. The sample contains approximately 140,000 clones, about 86% of which appear only once. Sequencing input: PBMCs. The receptor set was obtained from a man aged 40-50 years in good health and CMV-seropositive.

The chain employs TRBV6-6 and TRBJ2-7; a weak D match, TRBD1 (6 bases). The germline V gene has CDR1 MNHNY and CDR2 SVGAGI (reference sequence). Trimming removed 5 bases at V and 3 bases at J, with 17 bases between. The CDR3 has 15 amino acids. In DNA, the CDR3 is TGTGCCAGCAGTACCCCACAGGGAATCGTCTACGAGCAGTACTTC. Translating gives CASSTPQGIVYEQYF.

The chain combines TRBV7-6 with TRBJ2-3; weak D call: TRBD2 (6 bases). The CDR3 is 11 residues long. Trimming shortened V by 6 bases and J by 6 bases, and 7 bases separated the two germline ends. Germline lookup yields CDR1 SGHVS and CDR2 FNYEAQ. CDR3 amino acids: CASREGDTQYF. The CDR3, as DNA: TGTGCCAGCAGGGAGGGGGATACGCAGTATTTT.

The chain joins TRBV19 to TRBJ1-5; 9 bases are a match to TRBD1. Germline CDR1 is LNHDA and CDR2 is SQIVND (reference sequence). The V gene end was trimmed by 5 bases and the J gene end by 6 bases; junction bases not matched to a gene: 5. CDR3 length equals 14 residues. The CDR3 DNA is TGTGCCAGTAGTCCCACAGGGGGCATTCAGCCCCAGCATTTT. It codes for CASSPTGGIQPQHF. The whole variable domain, filled in from reference TRBV19 and TRBJ1-5, reads DGGITQSPKYLFRKEGQNVTLSCEQNLNHDAMYWYRQDPGQGLRLIYYSQIVNDFQKGDIAEGYSVSREKKESFPLTVTSAQKNPTAFYLCASSPTGGIQPQHFGDGTRLSIL.

This chain connects TRBV7-9 to TRBJ1-1; no definite D call. With 5 bases removed from V and 3 bases from J, the gap between germline ends came to 4 bases. Germline loops: CDR1 SEHNR, CDR2 FQNEAQ (reference sequence). CDR3 size: 11 residues. The CDR3 region is CASSQYTEAFF. The CDR3 DNA is TGTGCCAGCAGCCAATACACTGAAGCTTTCTTT.

The chain links TRBV11-2 to TRBJ2-2, with D perhaps TRBD1 (6 bases). The germline gives CDR1 SGHAT, CDR2 FQNNGV. Trimming pared 4 bases from V and 5 bases from J, leaving 11 bases between. The CDR3 has 14 amino acids. The CDR3 loop is CASSSLRGTGELFF. DNA of the CDR3: TGTGCCAGCAGCTCACTCAGGGGTACCGGGGAGCTGTTTTTT.

V and J are TRBV9 and TRBJ2-1; D perhaps matches TRBD1 (5 bases). V lost 0 bases and J lost 3, with 10 bases in between. Per the germline V gene, CDR1 is SGDLS and CDR2 is YYNGEE. This CDR3 is built from 15 residues. CDR3 DNA: TGTGCCAGCAGCGTAGAAGAAGGGGTCTACAATGAGCAGTTCTTC. Amino acids: CASSVEEGVYNEQFF.

The rearrangement links TRBV6-6 to TRBJ1-3; TRBD1 matches at 9 bases. The CDR3 has 15 amino acids. V lost 7 bases and J lost 0; bases outside the gene matches: 4. The V gene's germline CDR1 is MNHNY and CDR2 SVGAGI (reference sequence). The CDR3 nucleotides are TGTGCCAGCAAACCACAGGGGGCCTCTGGAAACACCATATATTTT. The encoded protein is CASKPQGASGNTIYF.

The V and J genes are TRBV28 and TRBJ2-7, with a weak D call TRBD1 (6 bases). Trimming took 6 bases from V and 0 from J, leaving 12 bases between them. From germline, CDR1 is MDHEN and CDR2 SYDVKM. The CDR3 length is 14 residues. In DNA, the CDR3 is TGTGCCAGCAGAGACTCGGACAGCTCCTACGAGCAGTACTTC. Amino acids: CASRDSDSSYEQYF.

This clone appeared once. J is TRBJ1-1 and V is TRBV6-1; no reliable D call. The CDR3 is made up of 13 amino acids. V gave up 2 bases and J gave up 7 bases, with 11 bases separating them. Germline assignment: CDR1 MNHNS and CDR2 SASEGT. The CDR3 sequence is CASSERRVIEAFF. The CDR3 DNA reads TGTGCCAGCAGTGAAAGGAGGGTTATTGAAGCTTTCTTT.

The V call is TRBV5-6, the J call TRBJ2-1; D is perhaps TRBD2 (5 bases). Germline V gives CDR1 SGHDT, CDR2 YYEEEE. V was shortened by 2 bases and J by 8 bases, with 11 bases between the two germline ends. The CDR3 is 13 amino acids. The CDR3 here is CASSFGVLDEQFF. The CDR3 DNA follows: TGTGCCAGCAGCTTCGGGGTTTTGGATGAGCAGTTCTTC.

The chain combines TRBV10-3 with TRBJ2-7; 8 positions agree with TRBD2. This CDR3 has 16 amino acids. CDR1 and CDR2 (germline): ENHRY, SYGVKD. J lost 3 bases, V lost 0 bases, and 7 bases had no gene match. For the CDR3, the DNA is TGTGCCATCAGTGAGTCGGAGACGGGAGGGTTCTACGAGCAGTACTTC. Its protein is CAISESETGGFYEQYF.

In its sample, this clone was seen a few times. V gene TRBV29-1 combines with J gene TRBJ1-2; perhaps TRBD1 as D (6 bases). V dropped 3 bases and J dropped 4 bases, with 9 bases sitting between them. This CDR3 contains 12 residues. The germline V gene encodes CDR1 SQVTM and CDR2 ANQGSEA. The CDR3 region is CSVEDRFYGYTF. The CDR3 DNA follows: TGCAGCGTTGAGGACAGATTCTATGGCTACACCTTC.

V and J are TRBV6-4 and TRBJ2-1; D uncertain. Trimming took off 7 bases at V and 0 bases at J, with 13 bases between the two ends. The CDR3 has 15 residues. Germline loops: CDR1 MRHNA, CDR2 SNTAGT. CDR3 loop: CASTLPWSSYNEQFF. The CDR3 DNA is TGTGCCAGCACCCTCCCATGGAGCTCCTACAATGAGCAGTTCTTC.

The genes are TRBV6-6 and TRBJ1-3, with D possibly matching TRBD1 (6 bases). The CDR3 runs to 15 residues. Trimming took 5 bases from V and 1 from J, leaving 12 bases between them. Germline lookup yields CDR1 MNHNY and CDR2 SVGAGI (reference sequence). The CDR3 sequence is CASSPPQGSGNTIYF. The CDR3 nucleotides are TGTGCCAGCAGTCCGCCACAGGGTTCTGGAAACACCATATATTTT.

This chain links TRBV6-6 with TRBJ1-5; a possible D gene is TRBD1 (6 bases). V was trimmed by 5 bases and J by 1 base, leaving 12 bases between them. Germline V gene sequence: CDR1 MNHNY, CDR2 SVGAGI (reference sequence). The length of the CDR3 is 15 residues. The CDR3 loop is CASSRGGASNQPQHF. CDR3 in DNA: TGTGCCAGCAGTCGTGGGGGCGCGAGCAATCAGCCCCAGCATTTT.

This clone was found a few times. The rearrangement uses TRBV4-1 and TRBJ2-2, with 10 bases aligning to TRBD2. The germline V gene encodes CDR1 MGHRA and CDR2 YSYEKL. The CDR3 is 19 amino acids. J was trimmed by 4 bases and V by 0 bases; bases with no gene match: 11. The CDR3 region is CASSQDGALAGGITGELFF. The CDR3, as DNA: TGCGCCAGCAGCCAAGATGGCGCATTAGCGGGAGGAATCACCGGGGAGCTGTTTTTT.

The genes are TRBV27 and TRBJ2-7; weak D call: TRBD1 (6 bases). The CDR3 is 15 residues long. The V end was cut by 2 bases, the J end by 0 bases, with 11 bases between. CDR1 and CDR2 from the germline V gene are MNHEY and SMNVEV (reference sequence). CDR3 region: CASSLLGDNSYEQYF. CDR3 DNA: TGTGCCAGCAGTTTACTGGGGGACAACTCCTACGAGCAGTACTTC.

The rearrangement links TRBV10-3 to TRBJ2-5; 8 bases line up with TRBD1. Matching the DNA end better, TRBJ2-7 makes the J call doubtful. The germline V gene encodes CDR1 ENHRY and CDR2 SYGVKD. CDR3 length: 16 amino acids. The DNA of the CDR3 is TGTGCCATCAGTGCTTCTGACAGGGGCCGTTCCTACGAGCAGTACTTC. It specifies CAISASDRGRSYEQYF.

The V call is TRBV27, the J call TRBJ2-5; TRBD1 might be the D (5 bases). Between the trimmed V and J ends, which lost 6 bases and 1 base, there was a span of 15 bases. The CDR3 is 15 residues long. Germline assignment: CDR1 MNHEY and CDR2 SMNVEV (reference sequence). CDR3 coding DNA: TGTGCCAGCAGCCTGAATAGGGGCCGCCAAGAGACCCAGTACTTC. This sequence encodes CASSLNRGRQETQYF.

The gene calls are TRBV20-1 and TRBJ2-7; TRBD2 matches at 7 bases. The CDR3 totals 11 residues. V lost 1 base to trimming and J lost 9 bases; unmatched junction nucleotides: 3. The germline gives CDR1 DFQATT, CDR2 SNEGSKA (reference sequence). The CDR3 loop reads CSARGGRGQYF. DNA of the CDR3: TGCAGTGCTAGAGGCGGGAGAGGGCAGTACTTC.

The rearrangement uses TRBV5-6 and TRBJ1-2; weak D call: TRBD1 (5 bases). CDR3 length: 14 residues. The V gene's germline CDR1 is SGHDT and CDR2 YYEEEE. Trimming cost V 3 bases and J 4 bases, with 13 bases left between them. CDR3 DNA: TGTGCCAGCAGCTATGACAGCTCCGTCTATGGCTACACCTTC. It specifies CASSYDSSVYGYTF.

The chain combines TRBV6-1 with TRBJ1-1, with 10 bases matching TRBD1. Germline V CDR1 and CDR2: MNHNS, SASEGT. The CDR3 sequence is 14 residues long. V lost 2 bases, J lost 5 bases, and 2 bases stayed unmatched. The CDR3 DNA sequence: TGTGCCAGCAGTGAATGGACAGGGGGGACTGAAGCTTTCTTT. It codes for CASSEWTGGTEAFF.

The rearrangement joins TRBV7-6 to TRBJ2-3; D possibly corresponds to TRBD1 (6 bases). Germline CDR1 is SGHVS and CDR2 is FNYEAQ. This CDR3 has 14 amino acids. V was pared by 0 bases and J by 5 bases, with 9 bases between. In DNA form, the CDR3 reads TGTGCCAGCAGCTTAGCAGGGGGAATAGATACGCAGTATTTT. Translated, it gives CASSLAGGIDTQYF.